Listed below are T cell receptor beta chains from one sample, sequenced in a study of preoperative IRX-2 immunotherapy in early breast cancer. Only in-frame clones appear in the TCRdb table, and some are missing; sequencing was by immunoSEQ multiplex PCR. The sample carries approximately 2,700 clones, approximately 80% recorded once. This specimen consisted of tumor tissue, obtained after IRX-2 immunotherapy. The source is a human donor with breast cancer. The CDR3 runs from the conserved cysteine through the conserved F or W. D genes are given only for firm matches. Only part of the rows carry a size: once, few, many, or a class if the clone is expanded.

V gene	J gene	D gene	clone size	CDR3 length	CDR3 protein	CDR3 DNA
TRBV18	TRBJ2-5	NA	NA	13	CASSPMVAETQYF	TGTGCCAGCTCACCAATGGTAGCTGAGACCCAGTACTTC
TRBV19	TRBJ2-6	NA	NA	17	CASSIGRGTTGANVLTF	TGTGCCAGTAGTATAGGCAGGGGGACTACTGGGGCCAACGTCCTGACTTTC
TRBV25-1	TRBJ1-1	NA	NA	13	CASNSWEGTEAFF	TGTGCCAGCAACTCCTGGGAGGGCACTGAAGCTTTCTTT
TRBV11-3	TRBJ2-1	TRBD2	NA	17	CASSPPILAGGPDEQFF	TGTGCCAGCAGCCCGCCCATTTTAGCGGGGGGGCCGGATGAGCAGTTCTTC
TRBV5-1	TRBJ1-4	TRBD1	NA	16	CASSLDPQGAQEKLFF	TGCGCCAGCAGCCTAGACCCACAGGGGGCGCAGGAAAAACTGTTTTTT
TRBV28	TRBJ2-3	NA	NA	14	CATLTGRQTDTQYF	TGTGCCACCCTAACAGGGAGACAAACAGATACGCAGTATTTT
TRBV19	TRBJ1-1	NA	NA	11	CASGQGPQAFF	TGTGCCAGTGGGCAGGGGCCCCAAGCTTTCTTT
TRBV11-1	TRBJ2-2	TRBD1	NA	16	CASSPRSTGGSGELFF	TGTGCCAGCAGCCCAAGGTCGACAGGGGGCAGCGGGGAGCTGTTTTTT
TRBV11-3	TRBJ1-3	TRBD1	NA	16	CASSLARGAWGNTIYF	TGTGCCAGCAGCTTGGCCAGGGGGGCCTGGGGAAACACCATATATTTT
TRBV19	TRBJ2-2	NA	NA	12	CASTGDTGELFF	TGTGCCAGTACCGGGGATACCGGGGAGCTGTTTTTT
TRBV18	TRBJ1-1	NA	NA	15	CASSPPGRGNTEAFF	TGTGCCAGCTCCCCCCCGGGCAGGGGAAACACTGAAGCTTTCTTT
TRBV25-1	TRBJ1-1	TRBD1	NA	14	CASSEFSGTVEAFF	TGTGCCAGCAGTGAATTTTCCGGGACAGTTGAAGCTTTCTTT
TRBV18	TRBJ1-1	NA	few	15	CASSPPWKGNTEAFF	TGTGCCAGCTCACCACCTTGGAAGGGAAACACTGAAGCTTTCTTT
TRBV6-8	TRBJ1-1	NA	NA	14	CASSWMDGYTEAFF	TGTGCCAGCAGTTGGATGGACGGTTACACTGAAGCTTTCTTT
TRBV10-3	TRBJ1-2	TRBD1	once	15	CAISEFNRGDYGYTF	TGTGCCATCAGTGAGTTTAACAGGGGGGACTATGGCTACACCTTC
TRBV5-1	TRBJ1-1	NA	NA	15	CASRQTTQGSTEAFF	TGCGCCAGCAGACAAACGACCCAGGGTAGCACTGAAGCTTTCTTT
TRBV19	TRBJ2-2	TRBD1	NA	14	CASRAGGFGGELFF	TGTGCCAGTAGGGCAGGGGGCTTCGGCGGGGAGCTGTTTTTT
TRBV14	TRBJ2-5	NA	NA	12	CASSQGAWDQYF	TGTGCCAGCAGCCAAGGAGCTTGGGACCAGTACTTC
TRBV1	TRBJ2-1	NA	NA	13	CASSGQGYNEQFF	TGCGCCAGCAGCGGACAGGGGTACAATGAGCAGTTCTTC
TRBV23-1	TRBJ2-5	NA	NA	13	CASSLAGLETQYF	TGCGCCAGCAGCTTAGCAGGGTTGGAGACCCAGTACTTC
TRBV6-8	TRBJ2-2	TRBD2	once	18	CAITTPLGLAGNTGELFF	TGTGCCATCACCACCCCTCTAGGCCTAGCGGGGAACACCGGGGAGCTGTTTTTT
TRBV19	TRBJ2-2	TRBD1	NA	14	CASSPGTGIGELFF	TGTGCCAGTAGTCCCGGGACAGGGATCGGGGAGCTGTTTTTT
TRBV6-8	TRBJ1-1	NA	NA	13	CASGGRLNTEAFF	TGTGCCAGCGGGGGCAGGCTGAACACTGAAGCTTTCTTT
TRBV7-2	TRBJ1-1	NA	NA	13	CASSFGRATEAFF	TGTGCCAGCAGCTTTGGTCGAGCCACTGAAGCTTTCTTT
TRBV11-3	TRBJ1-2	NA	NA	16	CASISGGSGANYGYTF	TGTGCCAGCATCTCCGGTGGGTCTGGAGCTAACTATGGCTACACCTTC
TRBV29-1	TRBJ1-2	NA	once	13	CSGGTDPNYGYTF	TGCAGCGGCGGGACCGATCCTAACTATGGCTACACCTTC
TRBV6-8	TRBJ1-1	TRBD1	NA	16	CASSVPGQGLNTEAFF	TGTGCCAGCAGCGTACCGGGACAGGGATTGAACACTGAAGCTTTCTTT
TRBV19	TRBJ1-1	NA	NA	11	CASTSATEAFF	TGTGCCAGTACCTCGGCCACTGAAGCTTTCTTT
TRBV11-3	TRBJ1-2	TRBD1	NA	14	CASSPGTANYGYTF	TGTGCCAGCAGCCCCGGGACAGCGAACTATGGCTACACCTTC
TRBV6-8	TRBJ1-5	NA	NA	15	CAISVHEGEVQPQHF	TGTGCCATCAGTGTCCACGAGGGTGAGGTTCAGCCCCAGCATTTT
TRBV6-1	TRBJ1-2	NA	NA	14	CASSEVGSVDGYTF	TGTGCCAGCAGTGAAGTGGGCTCTGTGGATGGCTACACCTTC
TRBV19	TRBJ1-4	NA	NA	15	CASSPGAASNEKLFF	TGTGCCAGTAGCCCCGGGGCGGCAAGTAATGAAAAACTGTTTTTT
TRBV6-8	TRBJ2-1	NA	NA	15	CASSYSTSGSNEQFF	TGTGCCAGCAGTTACTCGACCTCAGGGAGCAATGAGCAGTTCTTC
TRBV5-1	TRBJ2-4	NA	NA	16	CASSPGQTRKGDIQYF	TGCGCCAGCAGCCCCGGACAGACTAGAAAAGGAGACATTCAGTACTTC
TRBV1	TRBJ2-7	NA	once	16	CASSQGPDRATYEQYF	TGCGCCAGCAGCCAAGGCCCCGACAGGGCCACCTACGAGCAGTACTTC
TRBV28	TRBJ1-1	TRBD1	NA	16	CASSMGQGAMNTEAFF	TGTGCCAGCAGTATGGGACAGGGGGCGATGAACACTGAAGCTTTCTTT
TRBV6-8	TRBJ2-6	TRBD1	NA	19	CAISAEPGTGGAGANVLTF	TGTGCCATCAGTGCAGAGCCGGGGACAGGCGGGGCTGGGGCCAACGTCCTGACTTTC